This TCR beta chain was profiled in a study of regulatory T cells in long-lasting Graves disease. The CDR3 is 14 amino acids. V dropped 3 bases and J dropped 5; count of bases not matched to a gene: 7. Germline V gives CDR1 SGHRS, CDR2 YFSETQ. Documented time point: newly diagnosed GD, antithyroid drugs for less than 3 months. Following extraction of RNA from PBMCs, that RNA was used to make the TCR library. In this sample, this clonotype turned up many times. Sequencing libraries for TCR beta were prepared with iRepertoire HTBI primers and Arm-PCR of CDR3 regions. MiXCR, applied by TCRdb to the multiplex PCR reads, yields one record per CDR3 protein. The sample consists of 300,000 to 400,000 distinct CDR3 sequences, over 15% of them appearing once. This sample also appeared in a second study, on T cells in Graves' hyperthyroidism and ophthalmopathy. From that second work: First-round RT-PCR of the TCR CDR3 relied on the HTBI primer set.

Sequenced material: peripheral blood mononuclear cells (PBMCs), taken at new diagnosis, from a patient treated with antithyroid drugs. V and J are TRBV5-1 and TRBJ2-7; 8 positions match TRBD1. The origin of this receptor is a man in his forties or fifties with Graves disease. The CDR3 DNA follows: TGCGCCAGCAGCTGGGGACAGGATCCCAACGAGCAGTACTTC. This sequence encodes CASSWGQDPNEQYF.